The clone carrying this T cell receptor (beta chain) appeared once. Its target is not known. The sample comes from a study of cytomegalovirus exposure and HLA in healthy donors. The wider study: Researchers found that 81% of under 450 genotyped donors fell within the Caucasian-associated ancestry cluster. Broader study findings: In a later analysis, across HLA loci, associated TCR counts were highest for DRB1, lowest for HLA-C. CMV serostatus stood as the only immune exposure information on hand.

Looked up from germline, CDR1 is SGHRS and CDR2 is YFSETQ. V was pared by 0 bases and J by 3 bases, with 8 bases of the junction left unmatched. The CDR3 covers 17 residues. PCR employed 60 Vbeta and 13 Jbeta primers. Assay: immunoSEQ multiplex PCR; the TCRdb copy retains only in-frame clones and omits some. This sample has 72,000 or so clones, with more than 75% found just once. Material for sequencing was PBMCs. This sequence was found in a man between 18 and 35 years old in good health and CMV-seropositive. This sequence joins TRBV5-1 and TRBJ1-2; 10 nucleotides agree with TRBD1. DNA for the CDR3: TGCGCCAGCAGCTTGGGACAGGGGGCTTTTGGGGACTATGGCTACACCTTC. Translating it yields CASSLGQGAFGDYGYTF.